This T cell receptor beta chain was recovered during a study of T cell repertoires in cytomegalovirus infection. The sample holds a few counts of this clonotype. What it recognizes is unknown. TCRdb re-derived calls from the reads in MiXCR, one entry per CDR3 protein. The repertoire consists of 300,000 to 400,000 distinct CDR3 sequences, with 29% occurring once and the leading ten covering 20%. V was clipped by 0 bases and J by 0 bases, with 15 bases between them. The CDR3 has 18 residues. Germline V lookup: CDR1 LNHDA, CDR2 SQIVND (reference sequence). The receptor comes from a human donor in good health (CMV status not recorded). Some clones in this sample may be carry-over from other donors' samples. The chain links TRBV19 to TRBJ1-5; D ambiguous. This material consisted of cultured PBMCs, taken from culture after CMV antigen stimulation. Here the CDR3 DNA reads TGTGCCAGTAGTATAGATCTGCTCAGTGAAGATAGCAATCAGCCCCAGCATTTT. It specifies CASSIDLLSEDSNQPQHF. The whole variable domain, filled in from reference TRBV19 and TRBJ1-5, reads DGGITQSPKYLFRKEGQNVTLSCEQNLNHDAMYWYRQDPGQGLRLIYYSQIVNDFQKGDIAEGYSVSREKKESFPLTVTSAQKNPTAFYLCASSIDLLSEDSNQPQHFGDGTRLSIL.